This T cell receptor (beta chain) is drawn from a study of cytomegalovirus exposure and HLA in healthy donors. V was shortened by 3 bases and J by 7 bases, with 15 bases between the two germline ends. CDR1 SNHLY and CDR2 FYNNEI come from the germline V gene. This CDR3 is built from 14 residues. The PCR was carried out with 60 Vbeta primers and 13 Jbeta primers. Using immunoSEQ multiplex PCR, the repertoire was profiled, and TCRdb retains in-frame clones only, with some absent. This sample has about 170,000 clones, with more than 65% found just once. Of note for this clone: The antigen remains unidentified.

Regarding the study as a whole: The analysis excluded some indistinguishable V segments, including TRBV6-2 and TRBV6-3.

This clonotype was sampled from a male donor in good health and CMV-seronegative. The chain recombines TRBV2 with TRBJ1-2; unclear D gene. Specimen: PBMCs. CDR3 amino acids: CASSDDIPLGGYTF. For the CDR3, the DNA is TGTGCCAGCAGTGACGACATCCCCCTCGGTGGCTACACCTTC.